Each of the 11 T cell receptor beta chains below was sequenced from the same sample in a study of T cells in Graves' hyperthyroidism and ophthalmopathy. The investigators amplified TCR beta CDR3 regions from RNA transcripts. First-round RT-PCR targeting the TCR CDR3 was performed with the HTBI primer set. TCRdb reprocessed the multiplex PCR reads with MiXCR, giving one entry per CDR3 protein. The table lists some 510,000 distinct CDR3 sequences, roughly 20% of them singletons, with around 27% in the top ten. The sequencing input was blood. These receptors all stem from a man aged 18 to 30 with Graves' hyperthyroidism.

This clonotype has a count of ten or more. V usage is TRBV6-2 or TRBV6-3 and J usage is TRBJ1-1, with 7 bases lining up with TRBD1. This CDR3 region has 14 residues. J gave up 4 bases and V 7 bases, and 9 bases lay outside the gene matches. CDR1 and CDR2 (germline): MNHEY, SVGEGT. CDR3 residues: CASTLTGPSTEAFF. CDR3 nucleotides: TGTGCCAGCACCCTGACAGGGCCAAGCACTGAAGCTTTCTTT.

This clonotype showed up many times. This chain joins TRBV19 and TRBJ1-1; no clear D. Germline V gene data show CDR1 as LNHDA and CDR2 as SQIVND (reference sequence). The CDR3 sequence is 14 residues long. V lost 6 bases and J 0 bases, leaving 11 bases between the germline ends. This CDR3 is CASRKQSMNTEAFF. CDR3 bases: TGTGCCAGTAGAAAACAGAGCATGAACACTGAAGCTTTCTTT.

As to this clonotype: One end of the junction varies from germline; a read error may be responsible. The chain links TRBV28 to TRBJ2-2, with 9 bases aligning to TRBD1. This CDR3 has 15 residues. CDR1 is MDHEN and CDR2 is SYDVKM in the germline V gene. CDR3 nucleotide sequence: TGTGCCAGCATTAAGACAGGGGGTTACACCGGGGAGCTGTGTTTT. Translated: CASIKTGGYTGELCF.

As DNA, the CDR3 is TGTGCCAGCAAATCCTTGGGACACGGGGGGAACACCGGGGAGCTGTTTTTT. Its translation: CASKSLGHGGNTGELFF. The chain employs TRBV6-2 or TRBV6-3 and TRBJ2-2; the D gene could be TRBD1 or TRBD2 (6 bases each). The V gene's germline CDR1 is MNHEY and CDR2 SVGEGT. This CDR3 spans 17 amino acids. V lost 7 bases and J lost 1, with 19 bases in between.

This clonotype has at least ten counts. J is TRBJ2-7 and V is TRBV5-1; 7 bases agree with TRBD1. This CDR3 is built from 12 residues. V lost 4 bases to trimming and J lost 13 bases; unmatched junction nucleotides: 11. Germline CDR1 is SGHRS and CDR2 is YFSETQ. CDR3 bases: TGCGCCAGCAGCCTCCCGGGACAGCCCCCCTACTTC. This translates into CASSLPGQPPYF.

V gene TRBV28 combines with J gene TRBJ1-5; D gene ambiguous. This CDR3 spans 13 amino acids. Germline V CDR1 and CDR2: MDHEN, SYDVKM. V lost 7 bases and J lost 7, with 14 bases in between. This CDR3 reads CASKGNQQQPQHF. The CDR3 nucleotides are TGTGCCAGCAAAGGAAATCAACAGCAGCCCCAGCATTTT.

The chain has TRBV11-1 and TRBJ2-7; TRBD1 is a possible D gene (6 bases). V was cut by 5 bases and J by 0 bases, with 14 bases left in between. There are 15 residues in the CDR3. Germline assignment: CDR1 SGHAT and CDR2 FQDESV (reference sequence). In DNA, the CDR3 is TGTGCCAGCAGCACCGGGACACCTGACTCCTACGAGCAGTACTTC. Translating gives CASSTGTPDSYEQYF.

Ten or more counts support this clonotype. The chain joins TRBV4-1 to TRBJ1-2; 9 bases agree with TRBD1. Germline CDR1 MGHRA, CDR2 YSYEKL. Unmatched junction bases numbered 14, after V lost 1 base and J lost 5 bases. The CDR3 length is 18 residues. The chain's CDR3 is CASSQVGRGPTGGYGYTF. CDR3 DNA: TGCGCCAGCAGCCAAGTGGGGAGGGGACCGACAGGGGGGTATGGCTACACCTTC.

A remark on this clonotype: This is likely a read error, given that the CDR3 carries no conserved phenylalanine or tryptophan at its end. The V call is TRBV7-9, the J call TRBJ1-1; D remains ambiguous. CDR1 is SEHNR and CDR2 is FQNEAQ in the germline V gene (reference sequence). With 6 bases removed from V and 0 bases from J, the gap between germline ends came to 5 bases. The CDR3 covers 12 residues. The chain's CDR3 is CASRGLNTEAFV. CDR3 bases: TGTGCCAGCAGGGGGTTGAACACTGAAGCTTTCGTT.

This clonotype was picked up many times. The chain has TRBV12-3 or TRBV12-4 and TRBJ1-1; possible D gene TRBD1, 6 bases. The CDR3 contains 15 residues. V lost 7 bases, J lost 0 bases, and 15 bases lay in between. The CDR3 DNA reads as TGTGCCAGCATCGTTGGGGGGGCAATGAACACTGAAGCTTTCTTT. It codes for CASIVGGAMNTEAFF.

The chain recombines TRBV13 with TRBJ1-1; possibly TRBD1 for D (6 bases). The germline V gene encodes CDR1 PRHDT and CDR2 FYEKMQ (reference sequence). This CDR3 has 15 amino acids. V was clipped by 5 bases and J by 1 base, with 14 bases between them. Here the CDR3 DNA reads TGTGCCAGCAGCATACGGGGGGCAGGGAACACTGAAGCTTTCTTT. It encodes CASSIRGAGNTEAFF.